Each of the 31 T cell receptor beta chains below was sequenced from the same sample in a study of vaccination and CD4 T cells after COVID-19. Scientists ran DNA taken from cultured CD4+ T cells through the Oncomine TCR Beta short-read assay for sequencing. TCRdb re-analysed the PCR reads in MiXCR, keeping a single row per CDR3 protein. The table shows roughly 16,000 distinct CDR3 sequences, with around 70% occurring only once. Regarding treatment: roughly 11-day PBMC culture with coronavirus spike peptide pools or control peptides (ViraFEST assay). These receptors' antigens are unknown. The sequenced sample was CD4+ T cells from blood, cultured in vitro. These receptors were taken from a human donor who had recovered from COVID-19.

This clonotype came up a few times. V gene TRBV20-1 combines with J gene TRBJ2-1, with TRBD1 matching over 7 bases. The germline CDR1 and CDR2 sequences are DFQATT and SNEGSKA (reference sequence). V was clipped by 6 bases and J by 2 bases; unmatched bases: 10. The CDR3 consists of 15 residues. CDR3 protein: CSAVRQGSTYNEQFF. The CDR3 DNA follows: TGCAGTGCCGTACGACAGGGATCCACCTACAATGAGCAGTTCTTC.

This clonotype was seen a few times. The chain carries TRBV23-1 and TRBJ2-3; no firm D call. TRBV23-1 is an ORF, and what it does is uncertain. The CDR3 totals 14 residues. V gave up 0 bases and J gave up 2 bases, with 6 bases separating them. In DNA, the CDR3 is TGCGCCAGCAGTCAATCTTTACCCACAGATACGCAGTATTTT. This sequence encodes CASSQSLPTDTQYF.

The CDR3 sequence is CASSSGGQGSLGGLYEQYF. Here the CDR3 DNA reads TGTGCCAGCAGCTCCGGGGGACAGGGGTCCCTTGGGGGCCTCTACGAGCAGTACTTC. V usage is TRBV7-8 and J usage is TRBJ2-7; 10 bases are a match to TRBD1. Losses at the gene ends were 4 bases for V and 3 bases for J; bases not matched to a gene: 18. The CDR3 is 19 amino acids. Germline loops: CDR1 SGHVS, CDR2 FQNEAQ.

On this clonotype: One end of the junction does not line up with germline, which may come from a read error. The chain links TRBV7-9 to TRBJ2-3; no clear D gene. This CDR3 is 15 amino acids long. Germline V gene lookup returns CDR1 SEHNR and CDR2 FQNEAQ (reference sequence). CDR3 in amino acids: CASSLGDSRQDTQCF. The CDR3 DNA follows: TGTGCCAGCAGCTTAGGAGATAGCCGCCAGGATACGCAGTGTTTT.

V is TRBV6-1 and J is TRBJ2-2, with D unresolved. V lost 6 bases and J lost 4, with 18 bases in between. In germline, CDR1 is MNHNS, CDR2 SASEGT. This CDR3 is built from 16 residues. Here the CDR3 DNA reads TGTGCCAGCAGCGAAATATGGACCGCGAGCACCGGGGAGCTGTTTTTT. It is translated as CASSEIWTASTGELFF.

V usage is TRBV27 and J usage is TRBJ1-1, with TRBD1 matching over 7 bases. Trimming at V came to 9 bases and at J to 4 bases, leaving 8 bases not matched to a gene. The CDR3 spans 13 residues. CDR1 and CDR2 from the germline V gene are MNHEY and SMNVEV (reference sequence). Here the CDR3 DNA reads TGTGCCAGTGCCCTAGGGACAGTCACTGAAGCTTTCTTT. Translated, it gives CASALGTVTEAFF.

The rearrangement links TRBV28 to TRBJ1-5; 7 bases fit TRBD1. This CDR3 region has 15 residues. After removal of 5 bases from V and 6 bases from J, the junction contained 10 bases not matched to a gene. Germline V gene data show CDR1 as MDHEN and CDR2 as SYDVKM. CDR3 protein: CASSPGQRWVQPQHF. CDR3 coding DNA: TGTGCCAGCAGTCCGGGACAGCGGTGGGTTCAGCCCCAGCATTTT. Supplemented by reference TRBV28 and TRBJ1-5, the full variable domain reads DVKVTQSSRYLVKRTGEKVFLECVQDMDHENMFWYRQDPGLGLRLIYFSYDVKMKEKGDIPEGYSVSREKKERFSLILESASTNQTSMYLCASSPGQRWVQPQHFGDGTRLSIL.

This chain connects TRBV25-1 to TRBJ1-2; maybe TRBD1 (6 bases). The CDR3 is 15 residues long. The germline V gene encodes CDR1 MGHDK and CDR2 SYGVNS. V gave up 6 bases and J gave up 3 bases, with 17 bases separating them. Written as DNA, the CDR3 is TGTGCCAGCAGCGACCCCGGGGGGCTCCACTATGGCTACACCTTC. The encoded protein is CASSDPGGLHYGYTF.

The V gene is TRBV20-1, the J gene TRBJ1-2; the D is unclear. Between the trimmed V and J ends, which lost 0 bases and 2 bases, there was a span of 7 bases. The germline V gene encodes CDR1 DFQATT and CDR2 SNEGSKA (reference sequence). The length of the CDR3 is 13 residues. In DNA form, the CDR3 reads TGCAGTGCTAGAGATCATCTAAACTATGGCTACACCTTC. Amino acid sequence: CSARDHLNYGYTF.

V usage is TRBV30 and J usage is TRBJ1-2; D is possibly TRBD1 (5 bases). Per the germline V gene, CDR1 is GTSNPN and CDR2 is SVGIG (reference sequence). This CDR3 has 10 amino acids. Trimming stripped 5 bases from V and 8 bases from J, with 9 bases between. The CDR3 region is CAWGGVGYTF. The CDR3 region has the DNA TGTGCCTGGGGGGGGGTCGGCTACACCTTC. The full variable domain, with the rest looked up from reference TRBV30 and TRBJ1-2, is SQTIHQWPATLVQPVGSPLSLECTVEGTSNPNLYWYRQAAGRGLQLLFYSVGIGQISSEVPQNLSASRPQDRQFILSSKKLLLSDSGFYLCAWGGVGYTFGSGTRLTVV.

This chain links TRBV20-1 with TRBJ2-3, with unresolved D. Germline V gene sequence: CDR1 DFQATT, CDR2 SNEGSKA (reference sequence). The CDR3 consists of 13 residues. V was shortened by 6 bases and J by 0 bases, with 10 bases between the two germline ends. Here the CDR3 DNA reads TGCAGTGCCCCTAGGGTGAGCACAGATACGCAGTATTTT. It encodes CSAPRVSTDTQYF.

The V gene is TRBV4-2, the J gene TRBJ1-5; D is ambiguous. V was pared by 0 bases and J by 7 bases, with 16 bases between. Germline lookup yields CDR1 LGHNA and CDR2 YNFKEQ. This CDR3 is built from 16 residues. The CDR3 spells CASSQDLRPVGQPQHF. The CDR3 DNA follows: TGTGCCAGCAGCCAAGATCTTAGGCCAGTTGGCCAGCCCCAGCATTTT.

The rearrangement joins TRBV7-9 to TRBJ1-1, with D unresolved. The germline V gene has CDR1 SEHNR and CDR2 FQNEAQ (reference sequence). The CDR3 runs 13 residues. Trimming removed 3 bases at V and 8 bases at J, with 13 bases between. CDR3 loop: CASSFHPREEAFF. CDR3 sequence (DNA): TGTGCCAGCAGCTTCCACCCCCGGGAGGAAGCTTTCTTT.

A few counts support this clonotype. For the CDR3, the DNA is TGCAGTGCTAGAGATCTAGCAGGTCGGGGCTACACCTTC. Translating gives CSARDLAGRGYTF. This chain links TRBV20-1 with TRBJ1-2; D gene unclear. Between the trimmed V and J ends, which lost 0 bases and 8 bases, there was a span of 13 bases. The CDR3 contains 13 residues. CDR1 and CDR2 (germline): DFQATT, SNEGSKA (reference sequence).

The CDR3 region has the DNA TGTGCCAGCAGTTTCGGCAGGGTACTTGCTGGGGCCAACGTCCTGACTTTC. As protein: CASSFGRVLAGANVLTF. The gene calls are TRBV12-3 or TRBV12-4 and TRBJ2-6; weak D call: TRBD1 (5 bases). With 3 bases removed from V and 2 bases from J, the gap between germline ends came to 14 bases. This CDR3 has 17 residues.

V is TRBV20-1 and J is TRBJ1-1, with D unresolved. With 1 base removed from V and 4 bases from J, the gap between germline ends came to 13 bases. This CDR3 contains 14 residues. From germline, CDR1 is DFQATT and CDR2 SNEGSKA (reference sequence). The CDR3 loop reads CSARVAGRSTEAFF. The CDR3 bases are TGCAGTGCTAGAGTGGCGGGCCGGAGCACTGAAGCTTTCTTT.

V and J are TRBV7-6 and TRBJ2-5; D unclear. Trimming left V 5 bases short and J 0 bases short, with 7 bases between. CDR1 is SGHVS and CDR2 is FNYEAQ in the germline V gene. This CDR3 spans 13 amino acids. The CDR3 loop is CASSPTYQETQYF. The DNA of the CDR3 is TGTGCCAGCAGCCCCACGTACCAAGAGACCCAGTACTTC.

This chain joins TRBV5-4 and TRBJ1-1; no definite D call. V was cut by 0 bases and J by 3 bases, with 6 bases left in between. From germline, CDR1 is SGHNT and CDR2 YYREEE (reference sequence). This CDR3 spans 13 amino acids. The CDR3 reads CASSLDWDTEAFF. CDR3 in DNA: TGTGCCAGCAGCTTGGATTGGGACACTGAAGCTTTCTTT. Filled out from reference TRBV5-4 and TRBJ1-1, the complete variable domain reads ETGVTQSPTHLIKTRGQQVTLRCSSQSGHNTVSWYQQALGQGPQFIFQYYREEENGRGNFPPRFSGLQFPNYSSELNVNALELDDSALYLCASSLDWDTEAFFGQGTRLTVV.

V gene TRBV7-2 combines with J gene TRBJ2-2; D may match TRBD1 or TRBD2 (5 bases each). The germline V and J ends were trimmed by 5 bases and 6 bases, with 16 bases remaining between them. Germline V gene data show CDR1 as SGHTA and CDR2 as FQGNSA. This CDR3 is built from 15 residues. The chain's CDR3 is CASSILVRDPGELFF. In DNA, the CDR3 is TGTGCCAGCAGCATACTTGTCAGGGACCCCGGGGAGCTGTTTTTT.

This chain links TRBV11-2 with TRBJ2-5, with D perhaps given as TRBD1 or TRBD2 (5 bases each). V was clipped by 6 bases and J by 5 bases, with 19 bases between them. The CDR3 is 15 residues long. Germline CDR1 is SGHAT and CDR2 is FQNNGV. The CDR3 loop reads CASSDGDPTGETQYF. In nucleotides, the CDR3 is TGTGCCAGCAGTGACGGGGACCCTACGGGGGAGACCCAGTACTTC.

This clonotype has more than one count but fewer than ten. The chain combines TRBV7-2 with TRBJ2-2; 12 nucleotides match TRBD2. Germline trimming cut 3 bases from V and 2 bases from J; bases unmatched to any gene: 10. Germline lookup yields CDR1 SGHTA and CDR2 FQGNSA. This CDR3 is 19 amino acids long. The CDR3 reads CASSLSQTSGRSNTGELFF. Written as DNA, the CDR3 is TGTGCCAGCAGCTTGTCTCAGACTAGCGGGAGATCCAACACCGGGGAGCTGTTTTTT.

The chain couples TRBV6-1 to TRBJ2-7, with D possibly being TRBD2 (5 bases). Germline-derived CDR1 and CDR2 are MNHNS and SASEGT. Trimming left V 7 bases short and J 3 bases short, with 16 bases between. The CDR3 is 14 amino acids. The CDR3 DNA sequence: TGTGCCAGCACCCTACGGGGTGGGAGCTACGAGCAGTACTTC. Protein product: CASTLRGGSYEQYF.

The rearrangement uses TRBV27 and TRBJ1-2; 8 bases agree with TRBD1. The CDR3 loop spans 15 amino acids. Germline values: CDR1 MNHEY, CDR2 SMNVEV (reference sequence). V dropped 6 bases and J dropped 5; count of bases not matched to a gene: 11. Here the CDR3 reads CASRKSGGGGYGYTF. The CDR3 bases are TGTGCCAGCAGGAAATCAGGGGGCGGAGGGTATGGCTACACCTTC.

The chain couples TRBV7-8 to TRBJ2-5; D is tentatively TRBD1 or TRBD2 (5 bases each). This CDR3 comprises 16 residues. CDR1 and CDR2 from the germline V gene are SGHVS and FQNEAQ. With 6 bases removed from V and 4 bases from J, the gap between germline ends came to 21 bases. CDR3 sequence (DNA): TGTGCCAGCAGGCGGTCCGGGACCGTTGCGAGAGAGACCCAGTACTTC. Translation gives CASRRSGTVARETQYF. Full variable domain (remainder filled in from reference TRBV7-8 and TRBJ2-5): GAGVSQSPRYKVAKRGQDVALRCDPISGHVSLFWYQQALGQGPEFLTYFQNEAQLDKSGLPSDRFFAERPEGSVSTLKIQRTQQEDSAVYLCASRRSGTVARETQYFGPGTRLLVL.

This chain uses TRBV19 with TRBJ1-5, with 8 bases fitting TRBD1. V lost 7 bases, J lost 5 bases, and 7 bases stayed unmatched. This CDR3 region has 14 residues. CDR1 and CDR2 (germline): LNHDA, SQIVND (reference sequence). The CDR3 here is CASKKGQEYQPQHF. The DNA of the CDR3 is TGTGCCAGTAAGAAGGGACAGGAATATCAGCCCCAGCATTTT.

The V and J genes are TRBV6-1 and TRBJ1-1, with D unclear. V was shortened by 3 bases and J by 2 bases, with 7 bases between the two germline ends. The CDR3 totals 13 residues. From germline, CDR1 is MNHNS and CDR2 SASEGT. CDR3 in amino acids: CASSDRRNTEAFF. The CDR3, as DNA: TGTGCCAGCAGTGATAGGCGAAACACTGAAGCTTTCTTT.

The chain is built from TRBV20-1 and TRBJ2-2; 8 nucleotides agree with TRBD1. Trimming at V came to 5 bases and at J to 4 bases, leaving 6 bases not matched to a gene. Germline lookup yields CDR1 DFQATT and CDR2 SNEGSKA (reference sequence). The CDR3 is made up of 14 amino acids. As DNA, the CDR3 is TGCAGTGCTCCGGACAGGGCGGTCACCGGGGAGCTGTTTTTT. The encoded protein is CSAPDRAVTGELFF.

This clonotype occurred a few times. The CDR3 loop reads CATSRSMRQGAFGNQPQHF. CDR3 DNA: TGTGCCACCAGCAGAAGCATGCGTCAGGGGGCGTTCGGCAATCAGCCCCAGCATTTT. The J gene is TRBJ1-5, the V gene TRBV15; 8 nucleotides match TRBD1. This CDR3 contains 19 residues. V shed 2 bases, J shed 2 bases, and the junction held 14 bases outside the gene matches. The germline CDR1 and CDR2 sequences are LNHNV and YYDKDF (reference sequence).

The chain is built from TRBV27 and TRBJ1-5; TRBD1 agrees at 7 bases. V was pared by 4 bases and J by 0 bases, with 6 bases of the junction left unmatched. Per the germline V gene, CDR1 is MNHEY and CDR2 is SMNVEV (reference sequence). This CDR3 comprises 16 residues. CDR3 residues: CASSSLDRHSNQPQHF. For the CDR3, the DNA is TGTGCCAGCAGTTCCCTGGACAGGCATAGCAATCAGCCCCAGCATTTT.

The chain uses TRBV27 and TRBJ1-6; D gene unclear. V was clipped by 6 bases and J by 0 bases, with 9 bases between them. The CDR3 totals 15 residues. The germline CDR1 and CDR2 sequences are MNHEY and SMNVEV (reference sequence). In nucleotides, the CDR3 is TGTGCCAGCAGACGAGAGAGCTCCTATAATTCACCCCTCCACTTT. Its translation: CASRRESSYNSPLHF.

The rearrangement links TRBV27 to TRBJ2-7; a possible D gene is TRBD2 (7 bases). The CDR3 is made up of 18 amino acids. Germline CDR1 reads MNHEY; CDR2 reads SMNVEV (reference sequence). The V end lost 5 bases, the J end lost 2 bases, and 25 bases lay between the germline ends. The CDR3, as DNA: TGTGCCAGCAGTCCAAGGGGGGGCCCTTTCGTTTTTCCCTACGAGCAGTACTTC. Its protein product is CASSPRGGPFVFPYEQYF.